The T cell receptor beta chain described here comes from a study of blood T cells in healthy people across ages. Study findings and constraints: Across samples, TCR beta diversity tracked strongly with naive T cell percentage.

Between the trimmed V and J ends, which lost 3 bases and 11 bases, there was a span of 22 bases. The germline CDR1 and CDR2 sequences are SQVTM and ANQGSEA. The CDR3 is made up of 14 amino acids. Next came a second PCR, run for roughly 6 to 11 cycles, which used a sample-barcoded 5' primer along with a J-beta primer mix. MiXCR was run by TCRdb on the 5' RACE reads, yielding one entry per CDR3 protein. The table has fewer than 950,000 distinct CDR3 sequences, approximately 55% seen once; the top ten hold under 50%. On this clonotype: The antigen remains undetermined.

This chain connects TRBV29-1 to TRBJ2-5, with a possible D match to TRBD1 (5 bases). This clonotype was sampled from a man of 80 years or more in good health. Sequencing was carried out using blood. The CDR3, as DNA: TGCAGCGTTGAGGGCGGTACAGGCGGTGTCGGGCAGTACTTC. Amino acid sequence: CSVEGGTGGVGQYF.